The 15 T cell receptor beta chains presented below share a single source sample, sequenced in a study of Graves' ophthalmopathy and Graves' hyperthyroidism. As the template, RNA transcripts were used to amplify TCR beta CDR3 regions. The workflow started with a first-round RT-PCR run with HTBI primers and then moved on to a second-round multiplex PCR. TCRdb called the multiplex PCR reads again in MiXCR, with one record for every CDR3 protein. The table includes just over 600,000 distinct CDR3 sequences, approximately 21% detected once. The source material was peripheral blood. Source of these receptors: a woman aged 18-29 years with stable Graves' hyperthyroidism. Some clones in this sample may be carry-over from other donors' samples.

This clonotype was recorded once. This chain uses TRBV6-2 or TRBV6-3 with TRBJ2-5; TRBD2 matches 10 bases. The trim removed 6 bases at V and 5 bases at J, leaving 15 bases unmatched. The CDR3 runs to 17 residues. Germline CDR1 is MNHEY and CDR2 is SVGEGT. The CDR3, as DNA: TGTGCCAGCAGACGTACTAGCGGGGACGACCCCAACGAGACCCAGTACTTC. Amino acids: CASRRTSGDDPNETQYF.

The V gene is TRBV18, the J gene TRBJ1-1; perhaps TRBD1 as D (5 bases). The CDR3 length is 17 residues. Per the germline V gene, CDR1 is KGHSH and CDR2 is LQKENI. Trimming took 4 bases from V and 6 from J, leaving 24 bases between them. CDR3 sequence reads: CASSLGTLGSSLAEAFF. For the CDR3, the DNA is TGTGCCAGCTCACTAGGGACTCTTGGTTCCTCCCTCGCTGAAGCTTTCTTT.

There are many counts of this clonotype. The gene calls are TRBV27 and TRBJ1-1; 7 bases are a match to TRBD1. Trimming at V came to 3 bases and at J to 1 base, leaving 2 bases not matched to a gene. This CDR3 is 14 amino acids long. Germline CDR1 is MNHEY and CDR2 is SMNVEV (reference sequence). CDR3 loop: CASSLEGANTEAFF. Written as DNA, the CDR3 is TGTGCCAGCAGTTTGGAGGGGGCGAACACTGAAGCTTTCTTT.

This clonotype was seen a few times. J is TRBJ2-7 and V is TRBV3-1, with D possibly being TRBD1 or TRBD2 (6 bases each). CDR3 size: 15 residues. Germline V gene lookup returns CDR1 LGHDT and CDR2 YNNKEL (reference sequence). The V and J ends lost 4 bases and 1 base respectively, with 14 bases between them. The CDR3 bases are TGTGCCAGCAGCCCGCACGGGGGCCGGTCCTACGAGCAGTACTTC. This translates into CASSPHGGRSYEQYF.

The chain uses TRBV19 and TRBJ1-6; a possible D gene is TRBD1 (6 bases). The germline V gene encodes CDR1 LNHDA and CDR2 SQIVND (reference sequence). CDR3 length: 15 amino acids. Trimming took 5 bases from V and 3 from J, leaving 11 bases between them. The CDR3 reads CASSFTGFYNSPLHF. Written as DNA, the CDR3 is TGTGCCAGTAGTTTTACAGGGTTCTATAATTCACCCCTCCACTTT.

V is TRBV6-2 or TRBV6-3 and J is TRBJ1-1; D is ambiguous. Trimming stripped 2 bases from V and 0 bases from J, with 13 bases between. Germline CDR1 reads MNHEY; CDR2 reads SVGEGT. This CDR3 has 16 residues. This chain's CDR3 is CASSYAPGRMNTEAFF. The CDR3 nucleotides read TGTGCCAGCAGTTACGCTCCAGGACGCATGAACACTGAAGCTTTCTTT.

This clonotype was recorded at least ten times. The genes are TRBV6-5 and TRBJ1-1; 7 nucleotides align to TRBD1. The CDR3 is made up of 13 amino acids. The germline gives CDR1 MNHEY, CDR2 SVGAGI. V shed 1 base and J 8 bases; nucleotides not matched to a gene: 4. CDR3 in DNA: TGTGCCAGCAGTTACTACAGGGGACCGGAAGCTTTCTTT. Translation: CASSYYRGPEAFF.

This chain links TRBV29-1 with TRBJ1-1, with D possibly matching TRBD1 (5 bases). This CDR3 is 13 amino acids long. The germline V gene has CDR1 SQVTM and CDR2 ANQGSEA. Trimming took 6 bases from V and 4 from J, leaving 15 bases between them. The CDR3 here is CSVTTEHGTEAFF. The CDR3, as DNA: TGCAGCGTGACGACAGAACATGGCACTGAAGCTTTCTTT.

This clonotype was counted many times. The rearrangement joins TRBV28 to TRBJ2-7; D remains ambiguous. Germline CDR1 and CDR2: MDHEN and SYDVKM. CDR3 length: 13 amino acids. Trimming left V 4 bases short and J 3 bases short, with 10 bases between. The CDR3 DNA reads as TGTGCCAGCAGTTGGGCGACAAGCTACGAGCAGTACTTC. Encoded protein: CASSWATSYEQYF.

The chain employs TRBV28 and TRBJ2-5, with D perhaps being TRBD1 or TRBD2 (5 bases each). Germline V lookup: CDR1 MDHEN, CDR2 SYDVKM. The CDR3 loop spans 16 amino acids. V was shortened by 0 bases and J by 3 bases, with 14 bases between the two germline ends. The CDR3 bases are TGTGCCAGCAGTTTATGGTATCGGGGCACCAAAGAGACCCAGTACTTC. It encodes CASSLWYRGTKETQYF. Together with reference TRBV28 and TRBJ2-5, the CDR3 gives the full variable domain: DVKVTQSSRYLVKRTGEKVFLECVQDMDHENMFWYRQDPGLGLRLIYFSYDVKMKEKGDIPEGYSVSREKKERFSLILESASTNQTSMYLCASSLWYRGTKETQYFGPGTRLLVL.

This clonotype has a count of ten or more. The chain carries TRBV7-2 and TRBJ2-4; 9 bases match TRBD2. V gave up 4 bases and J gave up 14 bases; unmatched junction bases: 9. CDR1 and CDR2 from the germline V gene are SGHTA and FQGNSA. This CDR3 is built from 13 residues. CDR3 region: CASSSSSGEVEYF. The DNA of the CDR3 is TGTGCCAGCAGCTCATCTAGCGGGGAGGTGGAGTACTTC. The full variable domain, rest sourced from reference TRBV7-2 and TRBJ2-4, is GAGVSQSPSNKVTEKGKDVELRCDPISGHTALYWYRQSLGQGLEFLIYFQGNSAPDKSGLPSDRFSAERTGGSVSTLTIQRTQQEDSAVYLCASSSSSGEVEYFGAGTRLSVL.

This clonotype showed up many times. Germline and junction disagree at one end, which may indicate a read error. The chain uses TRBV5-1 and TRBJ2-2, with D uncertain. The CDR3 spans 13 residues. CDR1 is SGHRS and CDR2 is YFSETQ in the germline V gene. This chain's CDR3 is CASSLANSGELFF. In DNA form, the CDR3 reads TGCGCCAGCAGCTTGGCGAACAGCGGGGAGCTGTTTTTT.

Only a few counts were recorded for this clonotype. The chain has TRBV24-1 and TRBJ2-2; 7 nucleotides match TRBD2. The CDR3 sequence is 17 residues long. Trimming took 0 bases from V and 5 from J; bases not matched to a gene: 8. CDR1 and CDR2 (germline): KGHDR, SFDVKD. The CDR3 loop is CATSDLGGGRGTGELFF. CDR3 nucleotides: TGTGCCACCAGTGATTTGGGCGGAGGGAGGGGAACCGGGGAGCTGTTTTTT.

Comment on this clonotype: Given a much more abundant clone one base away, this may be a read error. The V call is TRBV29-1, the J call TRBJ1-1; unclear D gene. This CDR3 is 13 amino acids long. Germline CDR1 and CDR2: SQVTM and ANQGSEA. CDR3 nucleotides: TGCATCGTCCGGATGACCTATAACACTGAAGCTTTCTTT. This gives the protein CIVRMTYNTEAFF.

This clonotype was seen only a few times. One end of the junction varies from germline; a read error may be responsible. The CDR3 region is CAGSLPGTTFYTF. CDR3 nucleotides: TGTGCCGGCAGCCTCCCGGGGACGACTTTCTACACCTTC. The chain joins TRBV11-2 to TRBJ1-2, with D perhaps TRBD1 (5 bases). The CDR3 has 13 amino acids. Germline values: CDR1 SGHAT, CDR2 FQNNGV.